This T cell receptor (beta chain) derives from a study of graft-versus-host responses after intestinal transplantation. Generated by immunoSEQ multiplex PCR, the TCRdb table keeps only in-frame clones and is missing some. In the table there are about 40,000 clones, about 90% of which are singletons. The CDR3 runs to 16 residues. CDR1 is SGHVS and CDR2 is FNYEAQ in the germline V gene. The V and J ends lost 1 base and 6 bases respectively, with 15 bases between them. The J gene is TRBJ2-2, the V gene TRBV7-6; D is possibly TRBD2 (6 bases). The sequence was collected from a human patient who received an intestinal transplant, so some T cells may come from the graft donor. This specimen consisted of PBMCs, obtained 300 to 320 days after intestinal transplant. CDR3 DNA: TGTGCCAGCAGCTTAGATGAGGCTGCGGGATCCGGGGAGCTGTTTTTT. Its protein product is CASSLDEAAGSGELFF.